These 7 T cell receptor beta chains came from one sample sequenced in a study of a mutant IDH1 vaccine in newly diagnosed glioma. Their antigens are not known. Time point indicated: week 23, last vaccination. Doses consisted of 300 ug of mutant IDH1 20-mer peptide each, paired with topical imiquimod. TCRdb's copy holds only in-frame clones and misses some; the assay was immunoSEQ multiplex PCR. In the table there are tens of thousands of clones, around 80% of which are singletons. Sequenced material: PBMCs, taken from a glioma patient whose treatment included an IDH1 peptide vaccine. These receptors were taken from a woman between 40 and 55 years old with glioma. Some clones in this sample may be carry-over from other donors' samples.

The chain uses TRBV5-1 and TRBJ1-5; no definite D call. There are 14 residues in the CDR3. The V gene's germline CDR1 is SGHRS and CDR2 YFSETQ. V lost 0 bases and J 3 bases, leaving 7 bases between the germline ends. The CDR3 DNA reads as TGCGCCAGCAGCTTGGAGGCAACCAATCAGCCCCAGCATTTT. Protein sequence: CASSLEATNQPQHF.

This clone has only one observation. The chain's CDR3 is CASSLGQDHHYEVQYF. CDR3 DNA sequence: TGTGCCAGCAGCCTAGGACAGGACCACCACTACGAAGTGCAGTACTTC. V gene TRBV7-9 combines with J gene TRBJ2-7; 7 bases are a match to TRBD1. CDR3 length equals 16 residues. CDR1 is SEHNR, CDR2 FQNEAQ, per germline (reference sequence). The trim removed 5 bases at V and 9 bases at J, leaving 19 bases unmatched.

The chain links TRBV4-3 to TRBJ1-3, with 8 positions matching TRBD1. CDR1 is LGHNA and CDR2 is YSLEER in the germline V gene. The trim removed 3 bases at V and 2 bases at J, leaving 3 bases unmatched. There are 15 residues in the CDR3. The CDR3 sequence is CASSQLQGAGNTIYF. DNA of the CDR3: TGCGCCAGCAGCCAGCTACAGGGGGCTGGAAACACCATATATTTT.

The chain carries TRBV7-2 and TRBJ1-5; TRBD1 matches at 7 bases. CDR1 is SGHTA, CDR2 FQGNSA, per germline. V was clipped by 1 base and J by 6 bases; unmatched bases: 6. The CDR3 extends over 15 amino acids. CDR3 region: CASSLEPSGGQPQHF. The CDR3 DNA follows: TGTGCCAGCAGCTTAGAGCCATCAGGGGGTCAGCCCCAGCATTTT.

The CDR3 loop is CASSPQGAWGGELFF. The CDR3 bases are TGTGCCAGCAGCCCTCAGGGGGCGTGGGGCGGGGAGCTGTTTTTT. The chain employs TRBV11-1 and TRBJ2-2, with TRBD1 matching 8 bases. The CDR3 length is 15 residues. The junction had 9 bases not matched to a gene; V was cut back by 5 bases and J by 7 bases. CDR1 and CDR2 from the germline V gene are SGHAT and FQDESV (reference sequence).

This clone was seen once. V usage is TRBV14 and J usage is TRBJ1-2; tentatively, D is TRBD1 (6 bases). Deletions cut 1 base from V and 7 bases from J, with 7 bases between. The CDR3 runs to 12 residues. In germline, CDR1 is SGHDN, CDR2 FVKESK. CDR3 sequence: CASSQGGAGYTF. The CDR3 nucleotides read TGTGCCAGCAGCCAAGGGGGGGCTGGCTACACCTTC.

This chain joins TRBV13 and TRBJ1-1; D is possibly TRBD1 (5 bases). Germline V gene sequence: CDR1 PRHDT, CDR2 FYEKMQ (reference sequence). The CDR3 is 14 residues long. The V and J ends lost 5 bases and 4 bases respectively, with 14 bases between them. The chain's CDR3 is CASSRGRVPTEAFF. The CDR3, as DNA: TGTGCCAGCAGCCGGGGACGGGTGCCCACTGAAGCTTTCTTT.